Listed below are T cell receptor beta chains from one sample, sequenced in a study of Ad26.COV2.S vaccination and SARS-CoV-2 variants. Assay: immunoSEQ multiplex PCR; the TCRdb copy retains only in-frame clones and omits some. The sample yields about 180,000 clones, approximately 88% seen once. This sample comprised peripheral blood, obtained after recovery from COVID-19. The receptor set was obtained from a human donor who had recovered from COVID-19. The CDR3 runs from the conserved cysteine through the conserved F or W. The D gene is left open where the match is weak. Not all rows give a size; the values are once, few, many and, for expanded clones, a class.

V gene	clone size	D gene	J gene	CDR3 DNA	CDR3 protein
TRBV4-1	.	TRBD2	TRBJ2-7	TGCGCCAGCAGCCAAGATCGCGGGAGGGGGTCCTACGAGCAGTACTTC	CASSQDRGRGSYEQYF
TRBV19	.	.	TRBJ1-4	TGTGCCAGTAGTATCGGACGTTCTAATGAAAAACTGTTTTTT	CASSIGRSNEKLFF
TRBV18	.	TRBD1	TRBJ1-4	TGTGCCAGCTCACCAAGGGGGACAGGGGATGAAAAACTGTTTTTT	CASSPRGTGDEKLFF
TRBV5-4	.	TRBD2	TRBJ2-1	TGTGCCAGCAGCACAAAAAAAGGGACTAGGATTGGTGAGCAGTTCTTC	CASSTKKGTRIGEQFF
TRBV4-1	.	.	TRBJ1-2	TGCGCCAGCAGCCTCACGGGTGAATTAGGCTACACCTTC	CASSLTGELGYTF
TRBV19	.	.	TRBJ2-1	TGTGCCAGTAGTACTGAGACATTATACTCCTACAATGAGCAGTTCTTC	CASSTETLYSYNEQFF
TRBV6-5	.	.	TRBJ2-1	TGTGCCAGCAGGGGGCGGGAATACTACAATGAGCAGTTCTTC	CASRGREYYNEQFF
TRBV5-6	.	TRBD1	TRBJ2-5	TGTGCCAGCAGCCCTGGGACAGAACAGTACCAAGAGACCCAGTACTTC	CASSPGTEQYQETQYF
TRBV6-5	.	.	TRBJ1-6	TGTGCCAGCAGTTACCGCAGGTCTTATAATTCACCCCTCCACTTT	CASSYRRSYNSPLHF
TRBV19	few	.	TRBJ1-3	TGTGCCAGTAGTATAATGGGAGCCGGAAACACCATATATTTT	CASSIMGAGNTIYF
TRBV9	.	.	TRBJ2-1	TGTGCCAGCAGCAATGGGTACAATGAGCAGTTCTTC	CASSNGYNEQFF
TRBV5-1	.	.	TRBJ2-1	TGCGCCAGCAGCTTGGGGGGGCACTCCTACAATGAGCAGTTCTTC	CASSLGGHSYNEQFF
TRBV6-5	.	.	TRBJ1-5	TGTGCCAGCAGTTACCATAGCAATCAGCCCCAGCATTTT	CASSYHSNQPQHF
TRBV7-3	.	.	TRBJ2-6	TGTGCCAGCAGCTTACCCGGACTAAGCTCTGGGGCCAACGTCCTGACTTTC	CASSLPGLSSGANVLTF
TRBV28	.	.	TRBJ2-3	TGTGCCAGCAGTTCCCCACAGGGATGGACAGATACGCAGTATTTT	CASSSPQGWTDTQYF
TRBV2	.	.	TRBJ1-3	TGTGCCAGCAGTTCGAGCTCTGGAAACACCATATATTTT	CASSSSSGNTIYF
TRBV6-2/TRBV6-3	.	.	TRBJ2-6	TGTGCCAGCAGTTACGAGGGCGGCTCTGGGGCCAACGTCCTGACTTTC	CASSYEGGSGANVLTF
TRBV5-5	few	.	TRBJ2-1	TGTGCCAGCAGCTTGTCGGAATACAATGAGCAGTTCTTC	CASSLSEYNEQFF
TRBV9	.	TRBD1	TRBJ1-4	TGTGCCAGCAGCACTGACAGGGAGGAAAAACTGTTTTTT	CASSTDREEKLFF
TRBV5-4	.	.	TRBJ1-1	TGTGCCAGCAGCCTGGTTTCTGGGGACACTGAAGCTTTCTTT	CASSLVSGDTEAFF
TRBV9	once	.	TRBJ1-4	TGTGCCAGCAGCGAACAATTAGGAGCTAATGAAAAACTGTTTTTT	CASSEQLGANEKLFF